The rows below give T cell receptor beta chains drawn from one sample of a study of T cell repertoires in ileal Crohn's disease. Assay used: immunoSEQ multiplex PCR; TCRdb lists only in-frame clones, some missing. Of tens of thousands of clones detected, about 89% appear once; the ten largest clones hold roughly 2%. Input material: ileal tissue. Receptors originate from an adult with Crohn's disease. Each CDR3 is given with its conserved first and last residue. A D gene is named only where the DNA matches it firmly. Rows give clone size only sometimes, using once, few, many, or a class for an expanded clone.

abundance: .
v_gene: TRBV19
j_gene: TRBJ2-1
d_gene: TRBD2
CDR3nt: TGTGCCAGTACCAGCGGTAGCGGGGGGTACAATGAGCAGTTCTTC
CDR3aa: CASTSGSGGYNEQFF

abundance: .
v_gene: TRBV9
j_gene: TRBJ2-5
d_gene: TRBD1
CDR3nt: TGTGCCAGCAGCAGGGACAGGGGTAGGGAGACCCAGTACTTC
CDR3aa: CASSRDRGRETQYF

abundance: .
v_gene: TRBV27
j_gene: TRBJ1-5
d_gene: .
CDR3nt: TGTGCCAGCTCGGACAGCTTCAATCAGCCCCAGCATTTT
CDR3aa: CASSDSFNQPQHF

abundance: .
v_gene: TRBV5-1
j_gene: TRBJ2-7
d_gene: .
CDR3nt: TGCGCCAGCAGCATTGCCAGGGACGAGCAGTACTTC
CDR3aa: CASSIARDEQYF

abundance: .
v_gene: TRBV28
j_gene: TRBJ1-5
d_gene: .
CDR3nt: TGTGCCAGCAGTTTTCAGAGTCGGGGCAATCAGCCCCAGCATTTT
CDR3aa: CASSFQSRGNQPQHF

abundance: .
v_gene: TRBV13
j_gene: TRBJ2-2
d_gene: .
CDR3nt: TGTGCCAGCACCGCAAACTTAATAGGTGCGCGAGGCACCGGGGAGCTGTTTTTT
CDR3aa: CASTANLIGARGTGELFF

abundance: .
v_gene: TRBV19
j_gene: TRBJ1-2
d_gene: .
CDR3nt: TGTGCCAGTACCCCAACTACGGGAGGGATCTATGGCTACACCTTC
CDR3aa: CASTPTTGGIYGYTF

abundance: once
v_gene: TRBV18
j_gene: TRBJ2-1
d_gene: TRBD2
CDR3nt: TGTGCCAGCTCACCTCGGCGGGAGGTCAACTACAATGAGCAGTTCTTC
CDR3aa: CASSPRREVNYNEQFF

abundance: once
v_gene: TRBV29-1
j_gene: TRBJ1-2
d_gene: .
CDR3nt: TGCAGCGTTGTAGAGACAGGCTATGGCTACACCTTC
CDR3aa: CSVVETGYGYTF

abundance: .
v_gene: TRBV18
j_gene: TRBJ1-1
d_gene: TRBD1
CDR3nt: TGTGCCAGCTCACCCCCTGAGGACAGGGACACTGAAGCTTTCTTT
CDR3aa: CASSPPEDRDTEAFF

abundance: .
v_gene: TRBV7-8
j_gene: TRBJ1-5
d_gene: .
CDR3nt: TGTGCCAGCGGGGCACTAAATCAGCCCCAGCATTTT
CDR3aa: CASGALNQPQHF

abundance: .
v_gene: TRBV15
j_gene: TRBJ1-2
d_gene: TRBD1
CDR3nt: TGTGCCACCAGCGCTGGACAGGGGAAGTCCTATGGCTACACCTTC
CDR3aa: CATSAGQGKSYGYTF

abundance: .
v_gene: TRBV6-5
j_gene: TRBJ1-6
d_gene: TRBD1
CDR3nt: TGTGCCAGCAGCAAGACAGGGATCAACTCACCCCTCCACTTT
CDR3aa: CASSKTGINSPLHF

abundance: .
v_gene: TRBV27
j_gene: TRBJ2-1
d_gene: TRBD2
CDR3nt: TGTGCCAGCATTCGACGCGGGGGTTACAATGAGCAGTTCTTC
CDR3aa: CASIRRGGYNEQFF

abundance: few
v_gene: TRBV19
j_gene: TRBJ1-2
d_gene: TRBD1
CDR3nt: TGTGCCAGCGATAGATCCGACAGGGCCGGCTATGGCTACACCTTC
CDR3aa: CASDRSDRAGYGYTF

abundance: .
v_gene: TRBV27
j_gene: TRBJ2-3
d_gene: .
CDR3nt: TGTGCCAGCGGCCCGACAGGAATAGATACGCAGTATTTT
CDR3aa: CASGPTGIDTQYF

abundance: .
v_gene: TRBV5-8
j_gene: TRBJ1-4
d_gene: .
CDR3nt: TGTGCCAGCAGCTCCCTTAATGAAAAACTGTTTTTT
CDR3aa: CASSSLNEKLFF

abundance: .
v_gene: TRBV5-1
j_gene: TRBJ2-2
d_gene: .
CDR3nt: TGCGCCAGCAGCTTCTCCCAGTCGAACACCGGGGAGCTGTTTTTT
CDR3aa: CASSFSQSNTGELFF

abundance: once
v_gene: TRBV4-1
j_gene: TRBJ1-1
d_gene: TRBD1
CDR3nt: TGCGCCAGCAGCCAAGGTTGGGACAGCACAATGAACACTGAAGCTTTCTTT
CDR3aa: CASSQGWDSTMNTEAFF

abundance: .
v_gene: TRBV15
j_gene: TRBJ1-1
d_gene: .
CDR3nt: TGTGCCACCAGCAGCCCCGGGGGGGCTTATGGGGCTTTCTTT
CDR3aa: CATSSPGGAYGAFF